This is a list of T cell receptor beta chains from one sample in a study of cytomegalovirus exposure and HLA in healthy donors. Clones were read by immunoSEQ multiplex PCR, and TCRdb kept only the in-frame ones, dropping some. The sample shows about 130,000 clones, around 77% of them seen only once. Source material: PBMCs. The receptors shown here come from a male donor in good health and CMV-seropositive. The CDR3 runs from the conserved cysteine through the conserved F or W. The D gene is left open where the match is weak. Rows give clone size only sometimes, using once, few, many, or a class for an expanded clone.

D gene: TRBD1
J gene: TRBJ2-2
V gene: TRBV28
clone size: NA
CDR3 protein: CASSAHGQGGTGELFF
CDR3 DNA: TGTGCCAGCAGTGCACATGGACAGGGAGGCACCGGGGAGCTGTTTTTT

D gene: NA
J gene: TRBJ2-7
V gene: TRBV27
clone size: NA
CDR3 protein: CASRVQQSSYEQYF
CDR3 DNA: TGTGCCAGCAGAGTACAGCAGAGCTCCTACGAGCAGTACTTC

D gene: TRBD1
J gene: TRBJ2-7
V gene: TRBV19
clone size: few
CDR3 protein: CASSNARGLEQYF
CDR3 DNA: TGTGCCAGTAGTAACGCCAGGGGGCTCGAGCAGTACTTC

D gene: NA
J gene: TRBJ1-5
V gene: TRBV7-2
clone size: NA
CDR3 protein: CASSLDNNQPQHF
CDR3 DNA: TGTGCCAGCAGCTTGGACAACAATCAGCCCCAGCATTTT

D gene: NA
J gene: TRBJ2-7
V gene: TRBV5-5
clone size: NA
CDR3 protein: CASSRDFYEQYF
CDR3 DNA: TGTGCCAGCAGCAGGGACTTCTACGAGCAGTACTTC

D gene: TRBD2
J gene: TRBJ2-7
V gene: TRBV2
clone size: NA
CDR3 protein: CAGSISGVNEQYF
CDR3 DNA: TGTGCCGGCAGCATAAGCGGGGTCAACGAGCAGTACTTC

D gene: TRBD1
J gene: TRBJ1-6
V gene: TRBV18
clone size: once
CDR3 protein: CASSPSGTGRVNSPLHF
CDR3 DNA: TGTGCCAGCTCACCATCGGGGACAGGGAGAGTAAATTCACCCCTCCACTTT

D gene: NA
J gene: TRBJ2-1
V gene: TRBV29-1
clone size: few
CDR3 protein: CSVGLASSYNEQFF
CDR3 DNA: TGCAGCGTTGGTCTAGCGAGCTCCTACAATGAGCAGTTCTTC

D gene: NA
J gene: TRBJ2-3
V gene: TRBV27
clone size: once
CDR3 protein: CASSLYTSTDTQYF
CDR3 DNA: TGTGCCAGCAGTTTATATACATCCACAGATACGCAGTATTTT

D gene: NA
J gene: TRBJ2-1
V gene: TRBV28
clone size: NA
CDR3 protein: CASSEPGRHEQFF
CDR3 DNA: TGTGCCAGCTCTGAACCAGGCCGCCATGAGCAGTTCTTC

D gene: TRBD2
J gene: TRBJ2-3
V gene: TRBV2
clone size: once
CDR3 protein: CARRARKDGRGASDTQYF
CDR3 DNA: TGTGCCAGGAGGGCCAGGAAGGATGGGCGGGGGGCATCAGATACGCAGTATTTT

D gene: TRBD2
J gene: TRBJ2-7
V gene: TRBV7-6
clone size: NA
CDR3 protein: CASSLLGGRAVYEQYF
CDR3 DNA: TGTGCCAGCAGCTTACTAGGCGGGAGGGCCGTTTACGAGCAGTACTTC

D gene: NA
J gene: TRBJ2-3
V gene: TRBV15
clone size: NA
CDR3 protein: CATRASGGRTDTQYF
CDR3 DNA: TGTGCCACCAGAGCTTCGGGGGGCCGAACAGATACGCAGTATTTT

D gene: TRBD2
J gene: TRBJ2-3
V gene: TRBV9
clone size: NA
CDR3 protein: CASSAGTSGRWGTDTQYF
CDR3 DNA: TGTGCCAGCAGCGCGGGGACTAGCGGGAGGTGGGGCACAGATACGCAGTATTTT

D gene: TRBD1
J gene: TRBJ2-7
V gene: TRBV28
clone size: NA
CDR3 protein: CASTFSSGQGYEQYF
CDR3 DNA: TGTGCCAGCACCTTCTCTTCGGGACAGGGCTACGAGCAGTACTTC

D gene: TRBD1
J gene: TRBJ1-2
V gene: TRBV5-1
clone size: few
CDR3 protein: CASSPQGNLNYGYTF
CDR3 DNA: TGCGCCAGCAGCCCACAGGGGAACCTTAACTATGGCTACACCTTC

D gene: TRBD2
J gene: TRBJ2-1
V gene: TRBV19
clone size: NA
CDR3 protein: CASIPSGGGSYNEQFF
CDR3 DNA: TGTGCCAGTATCCCTAGCGGGGGGGGCTCCTACAATGAGCAGTTCTTC

D gene: TRBD1
J gene: TRBJ1-2
V gene: TRBV29-1
clone size: NA
CDR3 protein: CSVEDKPGQIYGYTF
CDR3 DNA: TGCAGCGTTGAAGATAAACCGGGACAGATCTATGGCTACACCTTC

D gene: NA
J gene: TRBJ1-1
V gene: TRBV6-4
clone size: once
CDR3 protein: CASSDSRQGAFF
CDR3 DNA: TGTGCCAGCAGTGACTCCCGGCAGGGGGCTTTCTTT

D gene: TRBD1
J gene: TRBJ2-6
V gene: TRBV11-2
clone size: NA
CDR3 protein: CASSIRDRALGGANGLTF
CDR3 DNA: TGTGCCAGCAGCATACGGGACAGGGCGTTAGGTGGGGCCAACGGCCTGACTTTC

D gene: TRBD2
J gene: TRBJ2-5
V gene: TRBV28
clone size: NA
CDR3 protein: CASSLFAGVRQETQYF
CDR3 DNA: TGTGCCAGCAGTTTATTCGCGGGAGTACGCCAAGAGACCCAGTACTTC

D gene: NA
J gene: TRBJ2-7
V gene: TRBV6-1
clone size: few
CDR3 protein: CASNEAGKAYEQYF
CDR3 DNA: TGTGCCAGCAACGAGGCGGGAAAGGCCTACGAGCAGTACTTC

D gene: TRBD1
J gene: TRBJ2-7
V gene: TRBV15
clone size: NA
CDR3 protein: CATSRGGGQPYEQYF
CDR3 DNA: TGTGCCACCAGCAGAGGAGGGGGCCAGCCCTACGAGCAGTACTTC

D gene: NA
J gene: TRBJ2-2
V gene: TRBV5-4
clone size: NA
CDR3 protein: CASHSGTNTGELFF
CDR3 DNA: TGTGCCAGCCATAGCGGTACGAACACCGGGGAGCTGTTTTTT

D gene: TRBD1
J gene: TRBJ2-7
V gene: TRBV9
clone size: NA
CDR3 protein: CASSVGTGQGASYEQYF
CDR3 DNA: TGTGCCAGCAGCGTAGGGACAGGACAGGGGGCTTCCTACGAGCAGTACTTC

D gene: NA
J gene: TRBJ1-1
V gene: TRBV7-8
clone size: NA
CDR3 protein: CASSLEGDAGFTEAFF
CDR3 DNA: TGTGCCAGCAGCTTAGAAGGAGACGCGGGATTCACTGAAGCTTTCTTT

D gene: NA
J gene: TRBJ2-1
V gene: TRBV14
clone size: few
CDR3 protein: CASSQDRWTPFEQFF
CDR3 DNA: TGTGCCAGCAGCCAAGATAGATGGACTCCCTTTGAGCAGTTCTTC

D gene: NA
J gene: TRBJ2-7
V gene: TRBV7-9
clone size: NA
CDR3 protein: CSSSLGGPEQYF
CDR3 DNA: TGTTCCAGCAGTTTAGGGGGGCCCGAGCAGTACTTC

D gene: NA
J gene: TRBJ1-2
V gene: TRBV6-1
clone size: NA
CDR3 protein: CASSEDETDGYTF
CDR3 DNA: TGTGCCAGCAGTGAAGATGAGACAGATGGCTACACCTTC

D gene: TRBD1
J gene: TRBJ2-2
V gene: TRBV11-3
clone size: NA
CDR3 protein: CASSLAGYHGQGAAGELFF
CDR3 DNA: TGTGCCAGCAGCTTAGCCGGCTACCACGGACAGGGGGCGGCCGGGGAGCTGTTTTTT

D gene: TRBD1
J gene: TRBJ2-7
V gene: TRBV19
clone size: once
CDR3 protein: CASSLDRATSYEQYF
CDR3 DNA: TGTGCCAGTAGTCTCGACAGGGCTACTTCCTACGAGCAGTACTTC

D gene: NA
J gene: TRBJ2-2
V gene: TRBV2
clone size: NA
CDR3 protein: CASREGGEGAGELFF
CDR3 DNA: TGTGCCAGCAGGGAAGGGGGGGAAGGGGCCGGGGAGCTGTTTTTT

D gene: NA
J gene: TRBJ2-5
V gene: TRBV27
clone size: NA
CDR3 protein: CASRSRGGSKETQYF
CDR3 DNA: TGTGCCAGCAGGAGCCGAGGAGGGTCCAAAGAGACCCAGTACTTC

D gene: TRBD1
J gene: TRBJ2-1
V gene: TRBV28
clone size: NA
CDR3 protein: CASSFQGAWYEQFF
CDR3 DNA: TGTGCCAGCAGTTTCCAGGGGGCTTGGTATGAGCAGTTCTTC

D gene: TRBD1
J gene: TRBJ2-7
V gene: TRBV29-1
clone size: NA
CDR3 protein: CSVQQGDDEQYF
CDR3 DNA: TGCAGCGTTCAGCAGGGGGACGACGAGCAGTACTTC

D gene: NA
J gene: TRBJ2-1
V gene: TRBV10-3
clone size: NA
CDR3 protein: CAISESEVLAPRWGEQFF
CDR3 DNA: TGTGCCATCAGTGAGTCGGAGGTGTTAGCTCCCCGGTGGGGTGAGCAGTTCTTC

D gene: TRBD2
J gene: TRBJ2-2
V gene: TRBV19
clone size: NA
CDR3 protein: CASSPLAGGPGELFF
CDR3 DNA: TGTGCCAGTAGTCCACTAGCGGGAGGGCCCGGGGAGCTGTTTTTT

D gene: NA
J gene: TRBJ1-5
V gene: TRBV7-2
clone size: NA
CDR3 protein: CASSPNRGGNGQPQHF
CDR3 DNA: TGTGCCAGCAGCCCCAACCGGGGGGGGAACGGTCAGCCCCAGCATTTT

D gene: NA
J gene: TRBJ2-3
V gene: TRBV5-5
clone size: NA
CDR3 protein: CASSFVGSRGRGDTQYF
CDR3 DNA: TGTGCCAGCAGCTTCGTTGGGTCTCGGGGGAGAGGAGATACGCAGTATTTT

D gene: TRBD1
J gene: TRBJ1-5
V gene: TRBV27
clone size: once
CDR3 protein: CASSPGDRVYSNQPQHF
CDR3 DNA: TGTGCCAGCAGTCCCGGGGACAGGGTTTATAGCAATCAGCCCCAGCATTTT

D gene: TRBD1
J gene: TRBJ2-7
V gene: TRBV7-9
clone size: NA
CDR3 protein: CASSFYRGNEQYF
CDR3 DNA: TGTGCCAGCAGCTTCTACAGGGGCAACGAGCAGTACTTC

D gene: NA
J gene: TRBJ1-2
V gene: TRBV30
clone size: few
CDR3 protein: CAWKTDGYTF
CDR3 DNA: TGTGCCTGGAAAACGGATGGCTACACCTTC